The clone carrying this TCR beta chain was counted at least ten times. This sample was taken from a study of human T cells and chemical hapten exposure. Time point defined: healthy volunteer bleed at 2 weeks. Whole blood that had not been fractionated was the source of extracted total RNA. The CDR3 totals 15 residues. The V segment lost 3 bases and the J segment 3 bases; nucleotides outside the gene matches: 4. CDR1 MGHRA and CDR2 YSYEKL come from the germline V gene. The study's library attached unique molecular identifiers to single cDNA molecules. TCRdb re-called the RACE reads with MiXCR, one entry per CDR3 protein. The sample contains 130,000 or so distinct CDR3 sequences, about 8.2% of which appear only once.

The receptor was isolated from a male donor in good health. Some clones in this sample may be carry-over from other donors' samples. The chain recombines TRBV4-1 with TRBJ2-7, with TRBD2 matching 11 bases. Sequencing used whole blood. Here the CDR3 DNA reads TGCGCCAGCAGCCAGGCCCTAGCGGGAGGCTACGAGCAGTACTTC. It specifies CASSQALAGGYEQYF.